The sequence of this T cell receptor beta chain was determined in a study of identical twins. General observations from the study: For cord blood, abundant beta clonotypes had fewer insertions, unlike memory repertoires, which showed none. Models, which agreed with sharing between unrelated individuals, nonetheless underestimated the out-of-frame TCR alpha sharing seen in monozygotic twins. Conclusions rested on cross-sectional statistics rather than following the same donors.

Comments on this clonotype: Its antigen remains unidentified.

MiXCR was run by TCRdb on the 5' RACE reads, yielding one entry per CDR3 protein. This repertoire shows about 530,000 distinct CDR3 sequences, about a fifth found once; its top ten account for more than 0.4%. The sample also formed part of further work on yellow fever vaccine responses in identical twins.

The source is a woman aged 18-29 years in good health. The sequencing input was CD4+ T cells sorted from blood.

Written as DNA, the CDR3 is TGTGCCACCAGTGATTTTGGGACAGGAAACAATGAGCAGTTCTTC. This codes for CATSDFGTGNNEQFF. The V call is TRBV24-1, the J call TRBJ2-1; 8 bases align to TRBD1. Germline assignment: CDR1 KGHDR and CDR2 SFDVKD. The CDR3 runs 15 residues. Trimming removed 1 base from V and 5 bases from J; junction bases left unmatched: 3.